These 21 T cell receptor beta chains came from one sample sequenced in a study of blood T cells in healthy people across ages. The authors ran a second PCR of about 6 to 11 cycles using a sample-barcoded 5' primer and a J-beta primer mix. TCRdb ran MiXCR on the 5' RACE reads and lists one entry per CDR3 protein. The sample consists of more than 900,000 distinct CDR3 sequences, around 27% of them appearing once. The same sample was also studied in work on T cells of mothers and their children.

The specimen was blood. Source of these receptors: a girl aged 2 to 9 in good health.

This chain uses TRBV9 with TRBJ1-1; maybe TRBD1 (5 bases). Germline CDR1 and CDR2: SGDLS and YYNGEE. The V end was cut by 1 base, the J end by 3 bases, with 7 bases between. The CDR3 has 13 amino acids. Here the CDR3 DNA reads TGTGCCAGCAGCGTAATGGGGGACACTGAAGCTTTCTTT. This codes for CASSVMGDTEAFF. The full variable domain, rest sourced from reference TRBV9 and TRBJ1-1, is DSGVTQTPKHLITATGQRVTLRCSPRSGDLSVYWYQQSLDQGLQFLIQYYNGEERAKGNILERFSAQQFPDLHSELNLSSLELGDSALYFCASSVMGDTEAFFGQGTRLTVV.

This sequence joins TRBV29-1 and TRBJ1-4; D is perhaps TRBD1 (6 bases). V shed 4 bases and J shed 8 bases, with 14 bases lying between them. CDR3 length: 13 residues. From germline, CDR1 is SQVTM and CDR2 ANQGSEA. Here the CDR3 reads CSVGSIQGEKLFF. The CDR3 nucleotides are TGCAGCGTTGGAAGCATCCAGGGGGAAAAACTGTTTTTT.

The gene calls are TRBV29-1 and TRBJ2-1, with D tentatively TRBD2 (5 bases). This CDR3 is 15 amino acids long. CDR1 is SQVTM, CDR2 ANQGSEA, per germline. Trimming took 4 bases from V and 4 from J, leaving 17 bases between them. The CDR3 region is CSVALSAELYNEQFF. The DNA for the CDR3 is TGCAGCGTTGCCCTTTCAGCGGAACTGTACAATGAGCAGTTCTTC.

This chain links TRBV7-2 with TRBJ1-2; D remains ambiguous. The CDR3 is made up of 13 amino acids. The germline CDR1 and CDR2 sequences are SGHTA and FQGNSA. Trimming removed 5 bases from V and 4 bases from J, with 11 bases in between. As DNA, the CDR3 is TGTGCCAGCAGCCCGGAGGACCCCTATGGCTACACCTTC. As protein: CASSPEDPYGYTF.

This clonotype has only a few counts. V usage is TRBV5-1 and J usage is TRBJ2-1; no reliable D call. This CDR3 has 16 amino acids. V was pared by 5 bases and J by 4 bases, with 19 bases between. Per the germline V gene, CDR1 is SGHRS and CDR2 is YFSETQ. The CDR3 loop reads CASRASEQLGYNEQFF. CDR3 nucleotide sequence: TGCGCCAGCAGAGCGTCGGAGCAGTTGGGATACAATGAGCAGTTCTTC.

CDR3 in amino acids: CSAESTGEGQETQYF. The CDR3 nucleotides are TGCAGTGCCGAGTCTACAGGGGAGGGACAAGAGACCCAGTACTTC. J is TRBJ2-5 and V is TRBV20-1; either TRBD1 or TRBD2 may supply D (7 bases each). V lost 6 bases and J 2 bases, leaving 19 bases between the germline ends. This CDR3 has 15 amino acids. CDR1 and CDR2 from the germline V gene are DFQATT and SNEGSKA (reference sequence).

This clonotype was recorded only once. The chain joins TRBV5-5 to TRBJ1-4; TRBD1 is a possible D gene (6 bases). This CDR3 has 16 amino acids. Trimming shortened V by 0 bases and J by 6 bases, and 15 bases separated the two germline ends. The V gene's germline CDR1 is SGHKS and CDR2 YYEKEE (reference sequence). CDR3 DNA: TGTGCCAGCAGCTTGGAACTGGACAGTTATGATGAAAAACTGTTTTTT. It translates to CASSLELDSYDEKLFF.

This clonotype came up a few times. The genes are TRBV6-5 and TRBJ2-4; 7 nucleotides align to TRBD2. The germline V gene encodes CDR1 MNHEY and CDR2 SVGAGI. The CDR3 is 17 amino acids. V lost 6 bases to trimming and J lost 1 base; unmatched junction nucleotides: 12. The CDR3 DNA sequence: TGTGCCAGCAGGACAAGGGAGGGAGAGGGGGCCAAAAACATTCAGTACTTC. Its protein product is CASRTREGEGAKNIQYF.

This rearrangement joins TRBV4-3 to TRBJ1-6; maybe TRBD1 (6 bases). Germline V gene sequence: CDR1 LGHNA, CDR2 YSLEER. CDR3 length equals 16 residues. Trimming shortened V by 0 bases and J by 9 bases, and 15 bases separated the two germline ends. For the CDR3, the DNA is TGCGCCAGCAGCCAAGATTCGCCGGGGGCTGGTTCACCCCTCCACTTT. Protein: CASSQDSPGAGSPLHF.

A few counts support this clonotype. J is TRBJ2-3 and V is TRBV12-3 or TRBV12-4; no firm D call. The CDR3 contains 13 residues. V was shortened by 0 bases and J by 6 bases, with 7 bases between the two germline ends. The CDR3 sequence: CASSLAVDDTQYF. In DNA, the CDR3 is TGTGCCAGCAGTTTAGCGGTGGACGATACGCAGTATTTT.

The table lists this clonotype with a few counts. The J gene is TRBJ2-5, the V gene TRBV6-1, with a tentative D call TRBD1 (6 bases). Germline CDR1 reads MNHNS; CDR2 reads SASEGT. The germline V and J ends were trimmed by 6 bases and 2 bases, with 13 bases remaining between them. The CDR3 consists of 14 residues. The CDR3 protein is CASSLGHWQETQYF. CDR3 coding DNA: TGTGCCAGCAGCCTGGGACACTGGCAAGAGACCCAGTACTTC.

This clonotype was detected only a few times. The chain carries TRBV9 and TRBJ2-3; D gene uncertain. CDR1 and CDR2 (germline): SGDLS, YYNGEE. Trimming cost V 3 bases and J 3 bases, with 8 bases left between them. The CDR3 is 13 residues long. The CDR3 sequence: CASSGPNTDTQYF. CDR3 DNA: TGTGCCAGCAGCGGACCTAATACAGATACGCAGTATTTT.

This sequence joins TRBV29-1 and TRBJ2-7; 9 bases agree with TRBD1. The J call may be wrong; the DNA end is better matched by TRBJ2-5. The germline V gene has CDR1 SQVTM and CDR2 ANQGSEA. There are 14 residues in the CDR3. The CDR3: CSVEIQGAWETQYF. For the CDR3, the DNA is TGCAGCGTAGAAATACAGGGGGCCTGGGAGACCCAGTACTTC.

The chain links TRBV6-5 to TRBJ2-1; 9 bases match TRBD1. The CDR3 loop spans 14 amino acids. After removal of 7 bases from V and 4 bases from J, the junction contained 5 bases not matched to a gene. Per germline, CDR1 MNHEY and CDR2 SVGAGI. CDR3 in amino acids: CASTPTGGYNEQFF. The CDR3, as DNA: TGTGCCAGCACTCCGACAGGGGGGTACAATGAGCAGTTCTTC.

V gene TRBV20-1 combines with J gene TRBJ2-7; D unresolved. Germline assignment: CDR1 DFQATT and CDR2 SNEGSKA (reference sequence). Trimming took off 3 bases at V and 6 bases at J, with 12 bases between the two ends. The CDR3 is made up of 12 amino acids. CDR3 residues: CSASWGSSEQYF. DNA of the CDR3: TGCAGTGCTAGCTGGGGATCGAGCGAGCAGTACTTC.

The genes are TRBV12-3 or TRBV12-4 and TRBJ2-1; TRBD1 agrees at 12 bases. This CDR3 contains 16 residues. With 5 bases clipped from V and 9 bases from J, the junction kept 11 bases outside the gene matches. The CDR3 DNA sequence: TGTGCCAGCAGTCCCCGGGACAGGGGGCATTTAGGTGAGCAGTTCTTC. This sequence encodes CASSPRDRGHLGEQFF.

This chain connects TRBV6-1 to TRBJ2-5; D is possibly TRBD1 (6 bases). Judging by the DNA end, TRBJ2-1 fits better; the J call may be wrong. The CDR3 is made up of 15 amino acids. Germline V gene lookup returns CDR1 MNHNS and CDR2 SASEGT. CDR3 nucleotides: TGTGCCAGCGGTCGTGGTAAGGGGGTCTTAAATGAGCAGTTCTTC. This translates into CASGRGKGVLNEQFF.

This sequence joins TRBV4-3 and TRBJ2-1, with TRBD2 matching over 15 bases. The CDR3 sequence is 17 residues long. After removal of 2 bases from V and 7 bases from J, the junction contained 6 bases not matched to a gene. Germline assignment: CDR1 LGHNA and CDR2 YSLEER. The CDR3 DNA reads as TGCGCCAGCAGCCAATCGACAGGACTAGCGGGGGGGAATGAGCAGTTCTTC. It translates to CASSQSTGLAGGNEQFF.

V usage is TRBV5-1 and J usage is TRBJ2-5; D ambiguous. The last part of the DNA fits TRBJ2-7 better; the J call may be wrong. The CDR3 has 13 amino acids. Germline lookup yields CDR1 SGHRS and CDR2 YFSETQ. Here the CDR3 reads CASSLDMGYEQYF. The DNA for the CDR3 is TGCGCCAGCAGCTTGGATATGGGTTACGAGCAGTACTTC.

The sample holds one count of this clonotype. The chain uses TRBV28 and TRBJ2-7; perhaps TRBD2 as D (6 bases). V was trimmed by 3 bases and J by 4 bases, leaving 19 bases between them. Germline CDR1 reads MDHEN; CDR2 reads SYDVKM. There are 16 residues in the CDR3. This chain's CDR3 is CASSFGDFFGPYEQYF. The CDR3 nucleotides read TGTGCCAGCAGTTTTGGGGACTTTTTTGGGCCTTACGAGCAGTACTTC.

The chain carries TRBV12-3 or TRBV12-4 and TRBJ1-4, with D hard to call. The CDR3 contains 16 residues. Trimming removed 5 bases at V and 5 bases at J, with 18 bases between. CDR3 region: CASSPRTADPNEKLFF. CDR3 sequence (DNA): TGTGCCAGCAGTCCTAGAACAGCCGACCCCAATGAAAAACTGTTTTTT.